What follows are 29 T cell receptor beta chains derived from one specimen sequenced in a study of Ad26.COV2.S vaccination and SARS-CoV-2 variants (dated by TCRdb to the early 2020s). The treatment or condition label of this sample denotes: 15 to 20 received Ad26.COV2.S at low or high dose, single or two shots; roughly 5 received placebo; per-sample allocation not given. For vaccine and placebo recipients, repertoires were sequenced using samples collected on day 63 after the first injection. The receptor library was made with the immunoSEQ multiplex PCR assay. TCRdb holds this immuneACCESS table with in-frame rearrangements only. Some clones are missing; in checked studies, unresolved V genes explain under half, and the rest has no known cause. This sample holds more than 400,000 clones; about 90% were observed only once. The biggest ten clones account for about 1.7% of the sample. The material was peripheral blood, obtained in a trial of Ad26.COV2.S vaccine versus placebo. The receptors stem from a person between 18 and 60 years old who received the Ad26.COV2.S COVID-19 vaccine or a placebo.

The chain recombines TRBV4-3 with TRBJ2-5; no firm D call. CDR3 length: 16 amino acids. Germline V gives CDR1 LGHNA, CDR2 YSLEER. V was pared by 0 bases and J by 3 bases, with 14 bases between. The CDR3 DNA is TGCGCCAGCAGCCAAGATTGGGTCGTGGGGAAAGAGACCCAGTACTTC. Translating it yields CASSQDWVVGKETQYF.

The rearrangement joins TRBV5-4 to TRBJ2-3; D could derive from TRBD1 or TRBD2 (6 bases each). V was pared by 4 bases and J by 2 bases, with 20 bases between. From germline, CDR1 is SGHNT and CDR2 YYREEE (reference sequence). The CDR3 runs to 17 residues. CDR3 loop: CASSVGVGGGPTDTQYF. The CDR3 DNA follows: TGTGCCAGCAGCGTCGGAGTCGGAGGGGGGCCCACAGATACGCAGTATTTT.

This sequence joins TRBV6-2 or TRBV6-3 and TRBJ2-7; 8 bases match TRBD1. V lost 0 bases, J lost 0 bases, and 1 base stayed unmatched. CDR1 is MNHEY, CDR2 SVGEGT, per germline. This CDR3 is built from 15 residues. DNA of the CDR3: TGTGCCAGCAGTTACTCTGACAGGGGCTCCTACGAGCAGTACTTC. Its protein is CASSYSDRGSYEQYF.

A single count supports this clone. The CDR3 reads CAWQGDQNQPQHF. The CDR3 DNA is TGTGCCTGGCAGGGAGACCAGAATCAGCCCCAGCATTTT. This sequence joins TRBV30 and TRBJ1-5; TRBD1 might be the D (5 bases). CDR3 length equals 13 residues. From germline, CDR1 is GTSNPN and CDR2 SVGIG (reference sequence). V shed 5 bases and J shed 4 bases, with 12 bases lying between them. Looking up the rest from reference TRBV30 and TRBJ1-5 gives the full variable domain: SQTIHQWPATLVQPVGSPLSLECTVEGTSNPNLYWYRQAAGRGLQLLFYSVGIGQISSEVPQNLSASRPQDRQFILSSKKLLLSDSGFYLCAWQGDQNQPQHFGDGTRLSIL.

This clone showed up just once. V gene TRBV7-2 combines with J gene TRBJ1-1; D may be TRBD1 (5 bases). Germline V gene sequence: CDR1 SGHTA, CDR2 FQGNSA. The CDR3 runs 16 residues. Trimming removed 5 bases from V and 2 bases from J, with 18 bases in between. CDR3: CASSPEGLLGNTEAFF. CDR3 nucleotide sequence: TGTGCCAGCAGCCCCGAGGGGCTATTAGGAAACACTGAAGCTTTCTTT.

The rearrangement links TRBV20-1 to TRBJ2-5, with D unresolved. The CDR3 totals 11 residues. The V and J ends lost 6 bases and 5 bases respectively, with 10 bases between them. Germline values: CDR1 DFQATT, CDR2 SNEGSKA (reference sequence). The CDR3 is CSAYLGETQYF. CDR3 in DNA: TGCAGTGCCTACCTGGGGGAGACCCAGTACTTC.

This clone was picked up one time. The sample has other DNA sequences that encode this CDR3 too. V usage is TRBV27 and J usage is TRBJ2-5, with TRBD2 matching over 8 bases. With V trimmed by 5 bases and J by 5 bases, 10 bases remained unmatched. Germline V gene lookup returns CDR1 MNHEY and CDR2 SMNVEV (reference sequence). The CDR3 is made up of 15 amino acids. CDR3 bases: TGTGCCAGCAGTCTCCTCGGGGGGGCCGGGGAGACCCAGTACTTC. Translated, it gives CASSLLGGAGETQYF.

The table lists this clone with a count of one. Other DNA sequences of this sample code for an identical CDR3. The chain has TRBV11-2 and TRBJ2-1, with TRBD1 as a possible D gene (6 bases). The CDR3 sequence is 15 residues long. The germline V gene encodes CDR1 SGHAT and CDR2 FQNNGV. The V and J ends lost 6 bases and 0 bases respectively, with 12 bases between them. As DNA, the CDR3 is TGTGCCAGCAGTGGAACAGGGAGCTCCTACAATGAGCAGTTCTTC. Its translation: CASSGTGSSYNEQFF.

The rearrangement links TRBV7-8 to TRBJ1-1; the D is unclear. CDR1 and CDR2 (germline): SGHVS, FQNEAQ. V lost 1 base and J 2 bases, leaving 14 bases between the germline ends. The CDR3 covers 16 residues. CDR3: CASSLGTGGLNTEAFF. The CDR3 nucleotides are TGTGCCAGCAGCTTAGGGACTGGCGGTCTCAACACTGAAGCTTTCTTT.

This clone has a single count. The rearrangement joins TRBV4-1 to TRBJ1-1; D is perhaps TRBD1 (5 bases). The germline gives CDR1 MGHRA, CDR2 YSYEKL. V dropped 0 bases and J dropped 4 bases, with 9 bases sitting between them. CDR3 length: 14 amino acids. The CDR3 DNA is TGCGCCAGCAGCCAAGACCGCCAGGGCACTGAAGCTTTCTTT. Translation: CASSQDRQGTEAFF.

The chain employs TRBV6-2 or TRBV6-3 and TRBJ2-7; 9 bases agree with TRBD1. Germline loops: CDR1 MNHEY, CDR2 SVGEGT. This CDR3 has 15 amino acids. After removal of 2 bases from V and 3 bases from J, the junction contained 5 bases not matched to a gene. CDR3 nucleotide sequence: TGTGCCAGCAGTTACCTAAGGGACAGGGTCTACGAGCAGTACTTC. This sequence encodes CASSYLRDRVYEQYF.

The chain combines TRBV6-2 or TRBV6-3 with TRBJ1-5; 8 bases agree with TRBD1. Trimming took 2 bases from V and 7 from J; bases not matched to a gene: 7. CDR3 length: 15 amino acids. In germline, CDR1 is MNHEY, CDR2 SVGEGT. This CDR3 is CASSYGQGARQPQHF. Written as DNA, the CDR3 is TGTGCCAGCAGTTACGGGCAGGGGGCTAGGCAGCCCCAGCATTTT.

The rearrangement links TRBV5-4 to TRBJ2-1; D is possibly TRBD1 or TRBD2 (6 bases each). V lost 1 base to trimming and J lost 8 bases, with 22 bases between them. CDR3 length: 17 amino acids. The germline CDR1 and CDR2 sequences are SGHNT and YYREEE (reference sequence). The CDR3 bases are TGTGCCAGCAGCTTGATAGGGGGGCGGGGCCTTTGGGATGAGCAGTTCTTC. This gives the protein CASSLIGGRGLWDEQFF.

The rearrangement uses TRBV6-1 and TRBJ2-7, with TRBD1 identical over 7 bases. From germline, CDR1 is MNHNS and CDR2 SASEGT. The CDR3 runs 16 residues. The J segment lost 1 base and the V segment lost 4 bases, leaving 10 bases of the junction unmatched. CDR3 DNA sequence: TGTGCCAGCAGTGGAGACCGGGACAGAGCTTCCTACGAGCAGTACTTC. Translating it yields CASSGDRDRASYEQYF.

This chain connects TRBV12-3 or TRBV12-4 to TRBJ1-5, with D unclear. The V gene lost 6 bases and the J gene lost 5 bases, with 11 bases spanning the gap. This CDR3 region has 13 residues. CDR3 residues: CASRVRFDQPQHF. The CDR3 nucleotides read TGTGCCAGCAGAGTCAGGTTTGATCAGCCCCAGCATTTT.

This chain uses TRBV11-2 with TRBJ1-6; a weak D match, TRBD1 (6 bases). V was cut by 3 bases and J by 3 bases, with 18 bases left in between. The germline gives CDR1 SGHAT, CDR2 FQNNGV. This CDR3 is built from 18 residues. CDR3 in amino acids: CASSLGAFPYLYNSPLHF. CDR3 coding DNA: TGTGCCAGCAGCTTGGGGGCTTTCCCCTACCTCTATAATTCACCCCTCCACTTT.

The chain joins TRBV9 to TRBJ2-2; 16 positions match TRBD2. This CDR3 has 17 amino acids. CDR1 and CDR2 (germline): SGDLS, YYNGEE. Trimming took 8 bases from V and 6 from J; bases not matched to a gene: 10. CDR3 protein: CASKRGLAGGPAGELFF. The CDR3 nucleotides read TGTGCCAGTAAGCGGGGACTAGCGGGGGGGCCCGCCGGGGAGCTGTTTTTT.

The genes are TRBV15 and TRBJ2-7, with D possibly matching TRBD1 (6 bases). The CDR3 sequence is 17 residues long. Germline-derived CDR1 and CDR2 are LNHNV and YYDKDF (reference sequence). The V gene lost 1 base and the J gene lost 2 bases, with 18 bases spanning the gap. CDR3 protein: CATSRVGLGQRAYEQYF. DNA of the CDR3: TGTGCCACCAGCAGAGTGGGGCTCGGACAGCGAGCCTACGAGCAGTACTTC.

This clone was counted a single time. The rearrangement links TRBV4-3 to TRBJ2-1, with D unclear. CDR3 length: 18 amino acids. Trimming removed 0 bases at V and 8 bases at J, with 23 bases between. The germline V gene encodes CDR1 LGHNA and CDR2 YSLEER. The DNA for the CDR3 is TGCGCCAGCAGCCAAGATAAGGGCGGAACCCATCTACAGTATGAGCAGTTCTTC. This translates into CASSQDKGGTHLQYEQFF.

A single count supports this clone. The rearrangement joins TRBV5-1 to TRBJ2-5; tentatively, D is TRBD2 (7 bases). Germline assignment: CDR1 SGHRS and CDR2 YFSETQ. Trimming took off 3 bases at V and 4 bases at J, with 10 bases between the two ends. CDR3 size: 13 residues. This chain's CDR3 is CASSWGGGETQYF. The DNA of the CDR3 is TGCGCCAGCAGCTGGGGGGGCGGAGAGACCCAGTACTTC.

The chain recombines TRBV15 with TRBJ1-2, with no clear D. The germline V gene has CDR1 LNHNV and CDR2 YYDKDF (reference sequence). Trimming left V 1 base short and J 5 bases short, with 11 bases between. The CDR3 covers 14 residues. In DNA form, the CDR3 reads TGTGCCACCAGCAGAGGCGGGGAGGTATATGGCTACACCTTC. This codes for CATSRGGEVYGYTF.

This clone was found a few times. The chain recombines TRBV28 with TRBJ1-1; D gene uncertain. Trimming removed 4 bases from V and 8 bases from J, with 14 bases in between. There are 13 residues in the CDR3. The germline V gene has CDR1 MDHEN and CDR2 SYDVKM. The chain's CDR3 is CASSSPGPREAFF. Written as DNA, the CDR3 is TGTGCCAGCAGTTCCCCGGGCCCGCGGGAAGCTTTCTTT.

The gene calls are TRBV18 and TRBJ2-5, with TRBD2 identical over 8 bases. CDR1 and CDR2 (germline): KGHSH, LQKENI. The J segment lost 4 bases and the V segment lost 4 bases, leaving 5 bases of the junction unmatched. This CDR3 has 14 residues. The chain's CDR3 is CASSRFREGETQYF. CDR3 in DNA: TGTGCCAGCTCACGGTTCCGGGAGGGAGAGACCCAGTACTTC.

This clone appeared a single time. The chain is built from TRBV6-2 or TRBV6-3 and TRBJ1-1; D not resolved. The CDR3 is 13 residues long. CDR1 and CDR2 from the germline V gene are MNHEY and SVGEGT. Trimming cost V 2 bases and J 9 bases, with 13 bases left between them. The CDR3 sequence: CASSYVLTTQAFF. DNA of the CDR3: TGTGCCAGCAGTTACGTGTTGACCACGCAAGCTTTCTTT.

The chain recombines TRBV19 with TRBJ2-5; D uncertain. CDR3 length: 15 residues. V lost 5 bases to trimming and J lost 1 base, with 14 bases between them. The germline V gene has CDR1 LNHDA and CDR2 SQIVND (reference sequence). DNA of the CDR3: TGTGCCAGTAGTCAACCTTTGGGTCCCCAAGAGACCCAGTACTTC. It encodes CASSQPLGPQETQYF. The complete variable domain, with remaining parts taken from reference TRBV19 and TRBJ2-5, reads DGGITQSPKYLFRKEGQNVTLSCEQNLNHDAMYWYRQDPGQGLRLIYYSQIVNDFQKGDIAEGYSVSREKKESFPLTVTSAQKNPTAFYLCASSQPLGPQETQYFGPGTRLLVL.

The V call is TRBV13, the J call TRBJ2-7, with 9 bases that match TRBD1. Germline CDR1 reads PRHDT; CDR2 reads FYEKMQ (reference sequence). The CDR3 totals 17 residues. The junction had 19 bases not matched to a gene; V was cut back by 5 bases and J by 8 bases. The CDR3 DNA follows: TGTGCCAGCAGCGACGGGACAGGGCGGGTCCGAGAAATTCAGCAGTACTTC. Translated: CASSDGTGRVREIQQYF.

The chain couples TRBV6-5 to TRBJ1-5; 8 bases align to TRBD1. CDR1 MNHEY and CDR2 SVGAGI come from the germline V gene. This CDR3 comprises 14 residues. J lost 3 bases, V lost 6 bases, and 4 bases had no gene match. CDR3 nucleotides: TGTGCCAGCAGGAGGACAGGGAACAATCAGCCCCAGCATTTT. This sequence encodes CASRRTGNNQPQHF.

DNA for the CDR3: TGTGCCAGCAGCCCAGGGGGCGTGTTAGGTGGGGCCAACGTCCTGACTTTC. This codes for CASSPGGVLGGANVLTF. The rearrangement uses TRBV27 and TRBJ2-6; 8 positions match TRBD1. Germline V lookup: CDR1 MNHEY, CDR2 SMNVEV (reference sequence). The CDR3 covers 17 residues. Germline trimming cut 6 bases from V and 3 bases from J; bases unmatched to any gene: 10.

The rearrangement joins TRBV5-4 to TRBJ1-5, with 7 bases matching TRBD1. This CDR3 region has 19 residues. V lost 2 bases and J lost 3; bases outside the gene matches: 17. Germline CDR1 and CDR2: SGHNT and YYREEE (reference sequence). The CDR3, as DNA: TGTGCCAGCAGCTTAGAAGACAGGGAGGGCCTCAATTACAATCAGCCCCAGCATTTT. This codes for CASSLEDREGLNYNQPQHF.